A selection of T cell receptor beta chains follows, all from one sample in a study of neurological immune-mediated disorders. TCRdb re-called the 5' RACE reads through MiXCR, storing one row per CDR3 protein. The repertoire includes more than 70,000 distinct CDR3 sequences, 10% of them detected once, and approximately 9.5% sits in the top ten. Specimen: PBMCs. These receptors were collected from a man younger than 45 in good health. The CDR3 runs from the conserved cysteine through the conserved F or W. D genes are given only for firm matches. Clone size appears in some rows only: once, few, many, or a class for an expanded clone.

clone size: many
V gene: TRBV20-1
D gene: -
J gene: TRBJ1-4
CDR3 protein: CSAPGQLNEKLFF
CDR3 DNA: TGCAGTGCTCCAGGGCAGCTTAATGAAAAACTGTTTTTT

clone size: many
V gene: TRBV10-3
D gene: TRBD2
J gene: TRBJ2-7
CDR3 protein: CAIGLAGSEQYF
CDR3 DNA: TGTGCCATAGGACTAGCGGGCTCCGAGCAGTACTTC

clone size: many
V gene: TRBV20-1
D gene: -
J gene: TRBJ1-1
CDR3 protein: CSAPKGLRNTEAFF
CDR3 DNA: TGCAGTGCCCCCAAGGGGTTGAGGAACACTGAAGCTTTCTTT

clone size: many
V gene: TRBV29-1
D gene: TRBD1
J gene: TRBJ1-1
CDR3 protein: CSVTGTGNEAFF
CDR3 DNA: TGCAGCGTTACCGGGACAGGAAATGAAGCTTTCTTT

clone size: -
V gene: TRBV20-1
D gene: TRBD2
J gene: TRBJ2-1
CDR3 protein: CSAHGTSDPIRNEQFF
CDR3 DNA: TGCAGTGCTCACGGGACTAGCGATCCCATACGCAATGAGCAGTTCTTC

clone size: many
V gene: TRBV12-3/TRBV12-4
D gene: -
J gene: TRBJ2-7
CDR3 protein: CASRLGNEQYF
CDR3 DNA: TGTGCCAGCAGGTTGGGCAACGAGCAGTACTTC

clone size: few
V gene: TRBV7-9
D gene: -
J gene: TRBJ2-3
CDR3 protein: CASSPAGEGRTDTQYF
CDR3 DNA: TGTGCCAGCAGCCCAGCCGGAGAGGGGAGGACAGATACGCAGTATTTT

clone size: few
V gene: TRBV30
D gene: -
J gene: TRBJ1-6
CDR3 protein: CAWSPRRTQTRNSPLHF
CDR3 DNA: TGTGCCTGGAGTCCCCGACGGACCCAAACCCGTAATTCACCCCTCCACTTT

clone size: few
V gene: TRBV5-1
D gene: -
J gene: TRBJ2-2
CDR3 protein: CASSFKYGELFF
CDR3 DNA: TGCGCCAGCAGCTTTAAGTACGGGGAGCTGTTTTTT

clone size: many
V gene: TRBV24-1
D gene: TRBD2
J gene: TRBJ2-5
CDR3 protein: CATSDATSGSFGETQYF
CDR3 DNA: TGTGCCACCAGTGATGCGACTAGCGGGAGTTTCGGGGAGACCCAGTACTTC